The clone carrying this T cell receptor (beta chain) was detected only a few times. No antigen is known for it. This sample is drawn from a study of CD8 T cells in ankylosing spondylitis. Germline trimming cut 4 bases from V and 6 bases from J; bases unmatched to any gene: 4. Germline V lookup: CDR1 SGHTA, CDR2 FQGNSA. The CDR3 spans 13 residues. Study-wide findings and caveats: Some motif variants had been reported before (in reactive arthritis synovial fluid and blood).

TCRdb re-called the 5' RACE reads through MiXCR, storing one row per CDR3 protein. This table holds about 220,000 distinct CDR3 sequences, under 12% found once. The clonotype comes from a male donor with ankylosing spondylitis or in good health (not recorded which). The sequenced sample consisted of blood, either unsorted or a sorted T cell fraction (not recorded which). The chain employs TRBV7-2 and TRBJ2-3, with TRBD1 matching over 7 bases. The CDR3 nucleotides are TGTGCCAGCAGCTGGCAGGGGGTGGATACGCAGTATTTT. As protein: CASSWQGVDTQYF.